This T cell receptor beta chain was sequenced in a study of T cells in women clearing cervical HPV infection. Germline-derived CDR1 and CDR2 are LNHDA and SQIVND (reference sequence). V was pared by 3 bases and J by 4 bases, with 3 bases of the junction left unmatched. The CDR3 totals 15 residues. A word on this clone: The read halts 3 residues ahead of the CDR3 end, with the missing end drawn from the germline J gene.

The method was immunoSEQ multiplex PCR; TCRdb's version includes in-frame clones alone and lacks a portion of them. The record lists roughly 40,000 clones, of which the ten most abundant hold 1.2%. The chain has TRBV19 and TRBJ2-1; 10 nucleotides agree with TRBD2. The sequenced material came from blood buffy coat. This TCR was recovered from a woman between 18 and 75 years old with a cervical HPV16 infection that either progressed to CIN3+ or cleared (not recorded which). The part of the CDR3 DNA that was read is TGTGCCAGTAGTATTACTAGCGGGGCTTACAATGAG. It specifies CASSITSGAYNE. Given in full, the CDR3 is CASSITSGAYNEQFF.